Given below is one TCR beta chain in context. CD8+ and CD4+ T cells taken from blood had their TCR beta sequenced. The patients with Susac syndrome were individuals who fulfilled the recently defined diagnostic criteria for disease that was either definite or probable. While CD8+ and CD4+ T cells were isolated negatively, TEMRA cells were enriched by FACS. These data originate in a study of CD8 T cells in Susac syndrome. Study context: Sequencing included Susac syndrome patients, about six of them with active disease and roughly eight in remission.

Roughly 0.45 to 1 ug RNA was reverse transcribed with random hexamers. Using its own MiXCR run on the immunoSEQ multiplex PCR reads, TCRdb lists one record per CDR3 protein. The table lists fewer than 150,000 distinct CDR3 sequences, approximately 95% of them singletons. CDR1 and CDR2 from the germline V gene are SGHDN and FVKESK. This CDR3 comprises 12 residues. V was cut by 8 bases and J by 5 bases, with 13 bases left in between. The genes are TRBV14 and TRBJ2-7, with D uncertain. The sequenced sample was CD8+ T cells from PBMCs. The clonotype was recovered from a human donor with Susac syndrome. CDR3 coding DNA: TGTGCCAGCGGCCCGACCGGACACGAGCAGTACTTC. Protein: CASGPTGHEQYF.